Reported below is one T cell receptor (beta chain). Its antigen is unknown. In nominal health when sampled, donors likely had unrecorded immune exposures nonetheless. The data were obtained in a study of cytomegalovirus exposure and HLA in healthy donors. Study-level information: For the approximately 410 genotyped donors, roughly 80% fell within the Caucasian-associated ancestry cluster. Study-wide results and caveats: HLA allele associations emerged for about 16,000 TCR beta sequences in a later analysis, at 0.05 false discovery rate. Reports indicated that the classifier achieved high specificity and sensitivity in diagnosing cytomegalovirus status.

Trimming shortened V by 3 bases and J by 0 bases, and 15 bases separated the two germline ends. Germline V lookup: CDR1 LGHNA, CDR2 YNFKEQ. CDR3 length equals 17 residues. The PCR employed 60 Vbeta primers together with 13 Jbeta primers. Clones were read by immunoSEQ multiplex PCR, and TCRdb kept only the in-frame ones, dropping some. Here the sample spans approximately 91,000 clones, less than 70% being singletons. Source material: PBMCs. This chain joins TRBV4-2 and TRBJ2-1; possibly TRBD2 for D (5 bases). The source of this sequence is a female donor in good health and CMV-seronegative. CDR3 region: CASSHTLEGASYNEQFF. CDR3 DNA: TGTGCCAGCAGCCATACTCTAGAGGGCGCCTCCTACAATGAGCAGTTCTTC.